The T cell receptor (beta chain) described here comes from a study of kidney transplant recipient with SARS-CoV-2 infection. This clonotype came up many times. CDR3 length: 14 residues. Per germline, CDR1 SGHNT and CDR2 YYREEE (reference sequence). Trimming removed 4 bases at V and 5 bases at J, with 12 bases between. TCRdb re-called the reads through MiXCR, storing one row per CDR3 protein. The profile shows roughly 250,000 distinct CDR3 sequences, about 30% of them singletons. V and J are TRBV5-4 and TRBJ2-2, with a weak D call TRBD1 (6 bases). This material consisted of a blood sample, taken at baseline and around day 120 from a kidney transplant recipient. The sequence derives from a male patient in his 30s who had COVID-19 and was a kidney transplant recipient. These T cells may partly come from the graft donor. Here the CDR3 reads CASSTGQFTGELFF. CDR3 sequence (DNA): TGTGCCAGCAGCACGGGACAATTTACCGGGGAGCTGTTTTTT.